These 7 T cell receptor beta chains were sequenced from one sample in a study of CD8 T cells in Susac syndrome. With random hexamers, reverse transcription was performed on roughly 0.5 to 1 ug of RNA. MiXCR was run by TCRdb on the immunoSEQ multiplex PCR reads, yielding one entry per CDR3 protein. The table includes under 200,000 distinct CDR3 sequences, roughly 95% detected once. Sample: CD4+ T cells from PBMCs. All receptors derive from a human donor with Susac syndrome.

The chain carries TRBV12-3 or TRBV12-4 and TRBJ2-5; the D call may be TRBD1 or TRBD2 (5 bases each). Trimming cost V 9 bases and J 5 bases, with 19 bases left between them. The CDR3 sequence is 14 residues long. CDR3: CASSGPPRGETQYF. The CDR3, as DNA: TGTGCCAGTTCGGGACCCCCCAGAGGGGAGACCCAGTACTTC.

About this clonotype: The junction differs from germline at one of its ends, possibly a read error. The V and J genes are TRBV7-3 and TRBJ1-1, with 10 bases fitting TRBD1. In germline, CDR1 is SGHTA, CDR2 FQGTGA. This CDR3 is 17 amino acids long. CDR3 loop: CASSVTGQGSPNTEAFF. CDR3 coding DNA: TGTGCCAGCAGCGTAACGGGACAGGGGAGCCCGAACACTGAAGCTTTCTTT.

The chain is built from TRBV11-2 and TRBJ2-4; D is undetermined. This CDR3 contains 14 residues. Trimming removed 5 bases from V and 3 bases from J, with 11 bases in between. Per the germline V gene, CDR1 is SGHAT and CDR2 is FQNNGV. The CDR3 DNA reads TGTGCCAGCAGCACACCTTTAGGCAAAAACATTCAGTACTTC. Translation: CASSTPLGKNIQYF.

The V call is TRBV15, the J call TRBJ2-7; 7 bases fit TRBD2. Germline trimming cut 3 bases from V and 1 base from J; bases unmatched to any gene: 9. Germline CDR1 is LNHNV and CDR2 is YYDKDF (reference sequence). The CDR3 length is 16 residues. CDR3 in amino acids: CATSRRRDYQSYEQYF. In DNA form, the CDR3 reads TGTGCCACCAGCAGGCGACGGGACTACCAGTCCTACGAGCAGTACTTC.

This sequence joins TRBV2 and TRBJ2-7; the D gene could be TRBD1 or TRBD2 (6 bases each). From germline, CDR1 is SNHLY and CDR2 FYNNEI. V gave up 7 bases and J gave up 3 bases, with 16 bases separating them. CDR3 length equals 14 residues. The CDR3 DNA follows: TGTGCCAGCACTGCTCGGGGGCAAGTCTACGAGCAGTACTTC. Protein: CASTARGQVYEQYF.

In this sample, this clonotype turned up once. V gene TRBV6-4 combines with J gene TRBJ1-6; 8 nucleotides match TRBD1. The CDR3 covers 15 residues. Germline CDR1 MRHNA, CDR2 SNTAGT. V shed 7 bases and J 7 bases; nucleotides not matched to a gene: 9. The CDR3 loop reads CASNQGQGANSPLHF. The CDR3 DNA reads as TGTGCCAGCAACCAAGGACAGGGCGCCAATTCACCCCTCCACTTT.

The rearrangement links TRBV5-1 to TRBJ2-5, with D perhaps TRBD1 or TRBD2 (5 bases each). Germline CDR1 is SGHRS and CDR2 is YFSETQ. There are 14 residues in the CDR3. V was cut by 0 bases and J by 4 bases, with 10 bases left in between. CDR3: CASSLGAGTETQYF. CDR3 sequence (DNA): TGCGCCAGCAGCTTGGGGGCAGGGACAGAGACCCAGTACTTC.